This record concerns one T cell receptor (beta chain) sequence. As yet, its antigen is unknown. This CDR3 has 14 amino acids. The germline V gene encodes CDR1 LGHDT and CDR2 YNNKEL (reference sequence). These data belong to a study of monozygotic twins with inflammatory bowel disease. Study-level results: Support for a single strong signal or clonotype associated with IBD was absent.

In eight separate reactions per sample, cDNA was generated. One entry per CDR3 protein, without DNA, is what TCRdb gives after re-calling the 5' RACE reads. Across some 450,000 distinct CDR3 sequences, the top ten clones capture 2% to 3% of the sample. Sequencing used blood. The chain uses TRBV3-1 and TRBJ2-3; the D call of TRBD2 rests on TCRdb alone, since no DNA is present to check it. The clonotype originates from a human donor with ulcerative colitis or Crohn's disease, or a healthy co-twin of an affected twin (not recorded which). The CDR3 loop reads CASSHRLAGDTQYF.